The source of this T cell receptor beta chain is a study of response to subunit inactivated influenza vaccine. The study's findings and limits: After each seasonal influenza vaccination, few new T cells are recruited, the authors suggested.

For this clonotype: Its antigen is not known.

Each CDR3 protein is one row after TCRdb ran MiXCR on the RT-PCR reads. The sample records about 780,000 distinct CDR3 sequences, approximately 18% being singletons. The V gene's germline CDR1 is SGHRS and CDR2 YFSETQ. The V end was cut by 6 bases, the J end by 6 bases, with 15 bases between. The CDR3 sequence is 13 residues long. V gene TRBV5-1 combines with J gene TRBJ1-2, with D possibly being TRBD1 (5 bases). This TCR was recovered from a man over 45 who received an inactivated influenza vaccine. The material sequenced was PBMCs from blood, taken roughly 5 days after vaccination. This CDR3 reads CASTLQGGDGYTF. The CDR3 coding sequence is TGCGCCAGCACTTTGCAGGGCGGTGATGGCTACACCTTC.